This entry concerns a single T cell receptor (beta chain). Its antigen is as yet unknown. The data stem from a study of shared clonotypes between healthy human individuals. General study findings and limits: In having few donors, the study represented limited genetic and exposure-history diversity. Shared clonotypes across all four donors exceeded non-shared ones in generation probability.

Assay execution took place at the deep level. Replicate PCRs run on sorted subsets employed approximately 200 ng DNA, roughly 30,000 T cell genomes. The repertoire was sequenced with immunoSEQ multiplex PCR; TCRdb's copy has only in-frame clones and lacks some. The sample holds 2,100,000 or so clones, 95% seen once. Germline V gene data show CDR1 as GTSNPN and CDR2 as SVGIG (reference sequence). The CDR3 covers 13 residues. Trimming stripped 1 base from V and 4 bases from J, with 10 bases between. Sequencing used naive CD4+ T cells sorted from blood. The subset: CD45RA+ positively selected. The TCR comes from a man between 18 and 29 years old in good health. V is TRBV30 and J is TRBJ1-1; a possible D gene is TRBD1 (6 bases). The chain's CDR3 is CAWSGQVFTEAFF. CDR3 coding DNA: TGTGCCTGGAGTGGACAGGTATTCACTGAAGCTTTCTTT.